This T cell receptor beta chain was sequenced for a study of CDR3 diversity in severe acne (dated by TCRdb to the late 2010s). The germline V gene gives CDR1 as SQVTM and CDR2 as ANQGSEA. V is cut back by 5 bases and J by 2 bases, with 4 bases in the junction unmatched. The CDR3, from cysteine to phenylalanine, totals 13 residues. Here the CDR3 DNA is all that survives: 39 bases in frame from base 1. The library was made by PCR. The reads were generated on an Illumina HiSeq 2000. TCRdb took the public reads, trimmed them with fastp at Q25, ran MiXCR for clone calling and kept in-frame beta chains. Identical CDR3 proteins give one entry, which carries the most common genes and DNA. The sample table lists about 97,000 distinct CDR3 sequences, roughly 51% of them with a count of one. Around 12% of the sample is held by the ten biggest clonotypes. As to this clonotype: Its antigen target is currently unknown. Qualities for individual bases were not recorded, and no much larger clone is one base off.

The V and J genes are TRBV29-1 and TRBJ2-5; the junction holds 8 bases that match TRBD2. The TCR originated in a male donor with acne. Sequencing was performed on blood. The nucleotide sequence is TGCAGCGTTACGGGAGGGGGACAAGAGACCCAGTACTTC. It translates as CSVTGGGQETQYF.